Listed here is a single TCR beta chain. Its antigen is unidentified. This sample was taken from a study of cytomegalovirus exposure and HLA in healthy donors. Clones were read by immunoSEQ multiplex PCR, and TCRdb kept only the in-frame ones, dropping some. The sample includes around 250,000 clones, around 90% of them seen just once. General study results and limits: The tendency of first-cohort TCR clusters to co-occur in the 110 or so validation repertoires emerged from a later analysis. Associated with cytomegalovirus, according to the listing, were 150 to 200 TCR beta chains.

This clonotype was sampled from a woman between 18 and 29 years old in good health and CMV-seronegative. Sequenced sample: PBMCs.

DNA for the CDR3: TGTGCCAGCAGCCCCATGGGGGGGAAAGGCACCGGGGAGCTGTTTTTT. Protein product: CASSPMGGKGTGELFF. The chain employs TRBV7-3 and TRBJ2-2; 7 bases fit TRBD2. Germline V gives CDR1 SGHTA, CDR2 FQGTGA. The CDR3 runs to 16 residues. The V segment lost 5 bases and the J segment 4 bases; nucleotides outside the gene matches: 10.